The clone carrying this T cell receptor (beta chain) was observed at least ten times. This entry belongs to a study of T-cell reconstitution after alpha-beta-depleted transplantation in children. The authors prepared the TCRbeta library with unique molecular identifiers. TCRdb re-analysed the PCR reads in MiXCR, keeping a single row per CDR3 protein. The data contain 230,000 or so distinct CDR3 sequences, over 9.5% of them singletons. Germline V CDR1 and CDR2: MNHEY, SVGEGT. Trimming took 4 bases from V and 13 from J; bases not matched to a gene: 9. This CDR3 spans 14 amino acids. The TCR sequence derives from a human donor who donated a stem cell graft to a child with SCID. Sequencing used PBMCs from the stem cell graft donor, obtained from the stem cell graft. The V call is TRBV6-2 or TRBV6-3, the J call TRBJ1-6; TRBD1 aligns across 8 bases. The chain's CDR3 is CASSFARGQAPLHF. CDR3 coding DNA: TGTGCCAGCAGTTTTGCCAGGGGGCAGGCTCCCCTCCACTTT.